These 4 T cell receptor beta chains share one sample of origin, sequenced in a study of PD-1 blockade in classical Hodgkin lymphoma. After autologous stem cell transplantation all patients relapsed, and prior brentuximab vedotin exposure differed between cohorts. Magnetic depletion of unwanted cells isolated CD4+ T cells from thawed PBMCs. Some clones are missing from TCRdb's copy, which holds only in-frame ones; the method was immunoSEQ multiplex PCR. The sample records tens of thousands of clones, over 75% being singletons. This specimen was CD4+ T cells from blood, taken at baseline. The receptor set was obtained from a human donor with classical Hodgkin lymphoma.

This clone was observed a handful of times. One end of the junction is discordant with germline, which a read error may explain. This chain connects TRBV13 to TRBJ2-7; 8 nucleotides line up with TRBD1. This CDR3 has 12 residues. Germline V gene lookup returns CDR1 PRHDT and CDR2 FYEKMQ (reference sequence). The CDR3: CASSLSPGTGAF. CDR3 nucleotides: TGTGCCAGCAGCTTAAGTCCCGGGACAGGCGCCTTC.

The chain carries TRBV7-9 and TRBJ2-7; TRBD2 aligns across 7 bases. The junction had 9 bases not matched to a gene; V was cut back by 5 bases and J by 2 bases. Germline-derived CDR1 and CDR2 are SEHNR and FQNEAQ (reference sequence). This CDR3 contains 15 residues. The DNA for the CDR3 is TGTGCCAGCAGCCTAGGGGCGGGACTAACCTACGAGCAGTACTTC. It yields the protein CASSLGAGLTYEQYF.

The gene calls are TRBV6-1 and TRBJ1-2; no reliable D call. In germline, CDR1 is MNHNS, CDR2 SASEGT. This CDR3 spans 10 amino acids. V shed 8 bases and J shed 8 bases, with 9 bases lying between them. Here the CDR3 reads CASYEEGYTF. CDR3 DNA sequence: TGTGCCAGCTACGAGGAGGGCTACACCTTC.

In nucleotides, the CDR3 is TGTGCCAGCAGTGGGGACGGTAGCAATCAGCCCCAGCATTTT. It encodes CASSGDGSNQPQHF. The chain has TRBV2 and TRBJ1-5; tentatively, D is TRBD1 (5 bases). From germline, CDR1 is SNHLY and CDR2 FYNNEI. V shed 4 bases and J shed 0 bases, with 7 bases lying between them. The CDR3 length is 14 residues.